This T cell receptor beta chain originates from a study of patients and donors after allogeneic stem cell transplantation (dated by TCRdb to about 2020). In the case of this clonotype: No cognate antigen has been identified for it. Base qualities are not recorded, but no much larger clone differs from it by a single base.

Cut back by 4 bases and 3 bases, the V and J ends lie 10 bases apart. Counted from cysteine to phenylalanine, this CDR3 has 14 amino acids. Only the CDR3 portion is preserved as DNA: 42 bases, with reading frame beginning at the first base. CDR1 LGHDT and CDR2 YNNKEL are derived from the germline V gene (reference sequence). Libraries were constructed by RT-PCR. The data were produced on a NextSeq 550. The public reads were quality trimmed at Q25 with fastp and then assembled into clones with MiXCR by TCRdb, keeping productive beta chains. Rows with a matching CDR3 protein are joined into one entry that keeps the most common DNA and genes. Here the sample has about 960,000 distinct CDR3 sequences; 15% to 20% occur a single time. The top ten hold around 5.5% of the sample.

The TCR sequence derives from a human donor who was either an allogeneic HSCT recipient or a stem cell or donor lymphocyte infusion donor (not recorded which). It is not recorded whose cells these are; they may come from a transplant donor. Here the chain combines TRBV3-1 and TRBJ1-5; TRBD1 is a possible D gene, resting on 6 matching bases. Sequencing used blood, either unsorted or a sorted T cell fraction (not recorded which). CDR3 sequence: CASSPRTANQPQHF. In nucleotides, the sequence is TGTGCCAGCAGCCCGAGGACAGCCAATCAGCCCCAGCATTTT.